This T cell receptor beta chain is drawn from a study of low-dose radiotherapy and immunotherapy resistance in tumors. Overall study context: Every two weeks patients got nivolumab 240 mg flat dose, plus ipilimumab 1 mg/kg every six weeks, intravenously.

The length of the CDR3 is 14 residues. CDR1 is MGHRA, CDR2 YSYEKL, per germline. The V gene lost 4 bases and the J gene lost 0 bases, with 10 bases spanning the gap. This clonotype was found many times. The time point is: after trial treatment. Sample treatment: LDRT plus nivolumab, ipilimumab, low-dose cyclophosphamide and aspirin (RACIN trial). TCR amplification used around 20 PCR cycles, a constant-region primer and a V-primer adapter. TCRdb reanalysed the reads using MiXCR and keeps one entry per CDR3 protein. The sample consists of some 53,000 distinct CDR3 sequences, 33% of them appearing once. The material was PBMCs, obtained after low-dose radiotherapy plus immunotherapy. The chain carries TRBV4-1 and TRBJ2-7; D might be TRBD2 (6 bases). This clonotype was sampled from a male donor with rectosigmoid adenocarcinoma. DNA for the CDR3: TGCGCCAGCAGCCTCCTAGCGAGCTCCTACGAGCAGTACTTC. Protein sequence: CASSLLASSYEQYF.